This T cell receptor (beta chain) was captured in a study of T cells expressing NK-cell markers. Whole-study results and caveats: As a fraction of CD8+ T cells, dominant NKG2C+ clonotypes reached about 1.0-7.5% in six donors. Where a handful of donors were concerned, these clonotypes also led the CD3+CD56-NKG2C+ fraction.

For TCR beta, cDNA was produced by 5'RACE template switching with UMIs. TCRdb reanalyzed the 5' RACE reads and collapses them to one entry per CDR3 protein, without DNA. The sample holds some 340,000 distinct CDR3 sequences. As concerns this clonotype: The target antigen is unknown.

Per the germline V gene, CDR1 is ENHRY and CDR2 is SYGVKD. The CDR3 runs to 11 residues. This TCR was sampled from a man between 18 and 69 years old in good health. V gene TRBV10-3 combines with J gene TRBJ2-7. Sequenced: blood T cells: a sorted CD56 or NKG2C T cell subset, CD4+ or CD8+ T cells, or bulk PBMC T cells (not recorded which). This CDR3 reads CAISNQVGQYF.